These T cell receptor beta chains were read from a single sample in a study of T cell repertoires in cytomegalovirus infection. One entry per CDR3 protein, called by TCRdb with MiXCR from the reads. This table holds 300,000 to 450,000 distinct CDR3 sequences, around 18% found once. The sequenced sample consisted of PBMCs. Receptor source: a human donor in good health (CMV status not recorded). Some clones in this sample may be carry-over from other donors' samples. The CDR3 runs from the conserved cysteine through the conserved F or W. D genes are given only for firm matches. Only some rows state a clone size, as once, few, many or a class for expanded clones.

>TRBJ1-2|.|.|TRBV19
CASSTGVGYGYTF
TGTGCCAGTAGTACAGGGGTAGGCTATGGCTACACCTTC
>TRBJ1-1|.|few|TRBV7-9
CASSLNPRAEAFF
TGTGCCAGCAGCCTCAATCCCAGGGCTGAAGCTTTCTTT
>TRBJ1-3|.|.|TRBV10-3
CAISDVSAIYF
TGTGCCATCAGTGATGTGTCGGCCATATATTTT
>TRBJ2-7|.|many|TRBV7-2
CASSLNPSNGYEQYF
TGTGCCAGCAGCTTAAACCCCTCAAATGGCTACGAGCAGTACTTC
>TRBJ2-3|.|.|TRBV12-3/TRBV12-4
CASSTDRSTDTPYF
TGTGCCAGCAGTACGGACAGAAGCACAGATACGCCGTATTTT
>TRBJ1-2|.|.|TRBV27
CASGQPNYGYTF
TGTGCCAGCGGACAGCCTAACTATGGCTACACCTTC
>TRBJ2-1|.|.|TRBV12-3/TRBV12-4
CASSFTADGRGSEQFF
TGTGCCAGCAGTTTTACGGCTGACGGGAGAGGGAGTGAGCAGTTCTTC
>TRBJ2-6|.|.|TRBV15
CATSRGLAGNSGANVLTF
TGTGCCACCAGCAGAGGACTGGCGGGGAATTCTGGGGCCAACGTCCTGACTTTC
>TRBJ2-2|TRBD2|many|TRBV7-2
CASSLGLLAGPGELFF
TGTGCCAGCAGCTTAGGGTTACTAGCGGGACCCGGGGAGCTGTTTTTT
>TRBJ2-3|TRBD2|few|TRBV6-2/TRBV6-3
CASSFLMTEAGAVDTQYF
TGTGCCAGCAGTTTTCTTATGACGGAAGCGGGAGCGGTAGATACGCAGTATTTT
>TRBJ2-5|TRBD2|.|TRBV2
CASKSGTSGQETQYF
TGTGCCAGCAAGTCCGGGACTAGCGGCCAAGAGACCCAGTACTTC
>TRBJ2-2|.|.|TRBV12-3/TRBV12-4
CASTTLNTGELFF
TGTGCCAGCACGACCTTGAACACCGGGGAGCTGTTTTTT
>TRBJ2-1|TRBD1|few|TRBV2
CASSAGTGYYNEQFF
TGTGCCAGCAGTGCCGGGACAGGGTACTACAATGAGCAGTTCTTC
>TRBJ2-2|TRBD2|.|TRBV11-2
CASSFSGSLAGELFF
TGTGCCAGCAGCTTTAGCGGGAGCCTCGCCGGGGAGCTGTTTTTT
>TRBJ2-1|TRBD2|many|TRBV4-1
CASSRSGGYHNEQFF
TGCGCCAGCAGCCGAAGCGGGGGGTACCACAATGAGCAGTTCTTC
>TRBJ2-1|TRBD2|.|TRBV13
CASSQSPLTSGIYNEQFF
TGTGCCAGCAGTCAATCACCCTTAACTAGCGGGATTTACAATGAGCAGTTCTTC
>TRBJ2-2|.|many|TRBV12-3/TRBV12-4
CASSLSYANTGELFF
TGTGCCAGCAGCCTCAGCTACGCGAACACCGGGGAGCTGTTTTTT
>TRBJ2-7|TRBD2|many|TRBV27
CASSTGTSGSIEQYF
TGTGCCAGCAGTACCGGGACTAGCGGGAGTATCGAGCAGTACTTC
>TRBJ2-7|.|.|TRBV20-1
CSARDIDEQYF
TGCAGTGCTAGAGACATCGACGAGCAGTACTTC
>TRBJ1-2|TRBD1|.|TRBV19
CASTTGGTGYGYTF
TGTGCCAGCACCACTGGAGGGACAGGCTATGGCTACACCTTC
>TRBJ2-1|TRBD2|many|TRBV7-2
CASSLRPTSGYNEQFF
TGTGCCAGCAGCTTACGTCCGACTAGCGGCTACAATGAGCAGTTCTTC
>TRBJ2-7|.|few|TRBV5-1
CASSMVVGGGYEQYF
TGCGCCAGCAGCATGGTCGTCGGAGGAGGCTACGAGCAGTACTTC
>TRBJ1-3|.|many|TRBV7-6
CASSLRVSGNTIYF
TGTGCCAGCAGCTTAAGGGTATCTGGAAACACCATATATTTT
>TRBJ2-6|.|many|TRBV7-2
CASSPLRGVGANVLTF
TGTGCCAGCAGCCCCTTACGAGGAGTAGGGGCCAACGTCCTGACTTTC
>TRBJ1-1|.|many|TRBV7-2
CASSPPTGPRNTEAFF
TGTGCCAGCAGCCCACCGACGGGACCGAGGAACACTGAAGCTTTCTTT
>TRBJ2-2|.|.|TRBV7-2
CASSLVAGYTGELFF
TGTGCCAGCAGCTTAGTTGCAGGGTACACCGGGGAGCTGTTTTTT
>TRBJ2-6|.|.|TRBV2
CASSLEISGANVLTF
TGTGCCAGCAGCCTAGAGATTTCTGGGGCCAACGTCCTGACTTTC
>TRBJ2-3|.|.|TRBV10-3
CAISERGRGDADTQYF
TGTGCCATCAGTGAACGGGGCAGGGGCGATGCAGATACGCAGTATTTT
>TRBJ2-2|TRBD2|.|TRBV3-1
CASSPSQTSGNTGELFF
TGTGCCAGCAGCCCCTCGCAGACTAGCGGAAACACCGGGGAGCTGTTTTTT
>TRBJ1-5|.|.|TRBV2
CASAEGSGRYQPQHF
TGTGCCAGCGCTGAAGGTTCAGGGAGGTATCAGCCCCAGCATTTT
>TRBJ2-2|.|many|TRBV7-6
CASSLSIVGELFF
TGTGCCAGCAGCTTATCAATTGTCGGGGAGCTGTTTTTT
>TRBJ2-5|TRBD1|many|TRBV2
CATTDRGSQETQYF
TGTGCCACCACAGACAGGGGATCACAAGAGACCCAGTACTTC
>TRBJ2-1|.|.|TRBV24-1
CATSDRDREEFF
TGTGCCACCAGTGATCGGGACCGAGAGGAGTTCTTC
>TRBJ1-4|TRBD1|many|TRBV6-1
CASSARDSANEKLFF
TGTGCCAGCAGTGCCCGGGACAGCGCAAATGAAAAACTGTTTTTT
>TRBJ2-6|.|.|TRBV28
CASSLGPQPSGANVLTF
TGTGCCAGCAGTTTGGGACCACAGCCCTCTGGGGCCAACGTCCTGACTTTC
>TRBJ2-1|.|many|TRBV7-9
CASTMPWGARGYNEQFF
TGTGCCAGCACCATGCCTTGGGGGGCCCGCGGGTACAATGAGCAGTTCTTC
>TRBJ1-3|.|few|TRBV15
CATSTATDGRQTWGNTIYF
TGTGCCACCAGCACAGCTACGGACGGCCGACAAACCTGGGGAAACACCATATATTTT